The 20 T cell receptor beta chains presented below share a single source sample, sequenced in a study of shared clonotypes between healthy human individuals. Assay used: immunoSEQ multiplex PCR; TCRdb lists only in-frame clones, some missing. The sample comprises around 1.5 million clones, 95% to 99% of which are singletons, and about 0.42% rests with the top ten. The specimen sequenced was naive CD4+ T cells sorted from blood. Regarding subset: CD45RA+ positively selected. Receptors originate from a man younger than 45 in good health.

V and J are TRBV5-4 and TRBJ2-5; D is uncertain. In germline, CDR1 is SGHNT, CDR2 YYREEE (reference sequence). The V end lost 0 bases, the J end lost 6 bases, and 12 bases lay between the germline ends. This CDR3 spans 14 amino acids. The CDR3 bases are TGTGCCAGCAGCTTGGCGTCCAGTAAAAAGACCCAGTACTTC. Its translation is CASSLASSKKTQYF.

The V call is TRBV5-1, the J call TRBJ2-5; 11 bases match TRBD2. V was clipped by 4 bases and J by 5 bases; unmatched bases: 13. Germline CDR1 SGHRS, CDR2 YFSETQ. The CDR3 has 17 residues. The chain's CDR3 is CASSGTGTSGGRETQYF. DNA of the CDR3: TGCGCCAGCAGCGGAACCGGGACTAGCGGAGGGAGGGAGACCCAGTACTTC.

V usage is TRBV7-9 and J usage is TRBJ2-7; D is unresolved. Germline V CDR1 and CDR2: SEHNR, FQNEAQ (reference sequence). V lost 0 bases to trimming and J lost 0 bases, with 9 bases between them. This CDR3 is 15 amino acids long. In DNA form, the CDR3 reads TGTGCCAGCAGCTTAGCAGGGTCCTCCTCCTACGAGCAGTACTTC. It encodes CASSLAGSSSYEQYF.

This chain links TRBV6-5 with TRBJ2-3; D ambiguous. This CDR3 is built from 14 residues. The germline CDR1 and CDR2 sequences are MNHEY and SVGAGI. The V end was cut by 2 bases, the J end by 0 bases, with 6 bases between. The CDR3 DNA sequence: TGTGCCAGCAGTTACAGGATTAGCACAGATACGCAGTATTTT. This encodes CASSYRISTDTQYF.

This chain joins TRBV19 and TRBJ2-7; 8 nucleotides agree with TRBD2. Trimming at V came to 3 bases and at J to 6 bases, leaving 4 bases not matched to a gene. CDR3 length equals 13 residues. The germline V gene encodes CDR1 LNHDA and CDR2 SQIVND (reference sequence). Written as DNA, the CDR3 is TGTGCCAGTAGTATGACTAGCGTCTCCGAGCAGTACTTC. It is translated as CASSMTSVSEQYF.

The chain is built from TRBV5-1 and TRBJ2-5; possible D gene TRBD1, 6 bases. V was trimmed by 2 bases and J by 5 bases, leaving 10 bases between them. Per the germline V gene, CDR1 is SGHRS and CDR2 is YFSETQ. The CDR3 totals 13 residues. The CDR3, as DNA: TGCGCCAGCAGCTTTACAGGGTGGGAGACCCAGTACTTC. This translates into CASSFTGWETQYF.

The rearrangement joins TRBV28 to TRBJ1-1; no definite D call. Germline CDR1 reads MDHEN; CDR2 reads SYDVKM. The CDR3 is made up of 14 amino acids. Trimming removed 3 bases at V and 6 bases at J, with 14 bases between. As DNA, the CDR3 is TGTGCCAGCAGTTTTGCCTCCCTAGGGCCTGAAGCTTTCTTT. As protein: CASSFASLGPEAFF.

This clone was detected only once. The J gene is TRBJ2-5, the V gene TRBV5-1; TRBD2 matches 8 bases. The V gene end was trimmed by 4 bases and the J gene end by 6 bases; junction bases not matched to a gene: 14. This CDR3 comprises 16 residues. In germline, CDR1 is SGHRS, CDR2 YFSETQ. This CDR3 reads CASSKTTSDIGKTQYF. For the CDR3, the DNA is TGCGCCAGCAGCAAGACGACTAGCGACATCGGGAAGACCCAGTACTTC.

This chain links TRBV27 with TRBJ2-3; TRBD1 or TRBD2 may be the D gene (6 bases each). Germline V gives CDR1 MNHEY, CDR2 SMNVEV (reference sequence). The CDR3 totals 15 residues. Trimming stripped 2 bases from V and 1 base from J, with 10 bases between. DNA of the CDR3: TGTGCCAGCAGTTTACGGGGGCTCCGCACAGATACGCAGTATTTT. It translates to CASSLRGLRTDTQYF.

The chain links TRBV10-3 to TRBJ2-7; 7 bases agree with TRBD2. Trimming at V came to 11 bases and at J to 2 bases, leaving 6 bases not matched to a gene. The CDR3 totals 12 residues. Germline V CDR1 and CDR2: ENHRY, SYGVKD. This CDR3 reads CAGGVDPYEQYF. The CDR3 DNA sequence: TGTGCCGGGGGGGTCGACCCCTACGAGCAGTACTTC.

CDR3 nucleotides: TGTGCCAGCATAGTGGGATCAGGCTCCTACAATGAGCAGTTCTTC. It is translated as CASIVGSGSYNEQFF. The chain joins TRBV5-6 to TRBJ2-1; D is unclear. The CDR3 spans 15 residues. V was trimmed by 6 bases and J by 0 bases, leaving 13 bases between them. Per the germline V gene, CDR1 is SGHDT and CDR2 is YYEEEE.

In nucleotides, the CDR3 is TGTGCCAGCAGCGTAGAAATCGGCTCCTACAATGAGCAGTTCTTC. This sequence encodes CASSVEIGSYNEQFF. This chain connects TRBV9 to TRBJ2-1; D is uncertain. V dropped 0 bases and J dropped 0 bases, with 7 bases sitting between them. Looked up from germline, CDR1 is SGDLS and CDR2 is YYNGEE. The length of the CDR3 is 15 residues.

Points on this clone: The identical CDR3 is also encoded by other nucleotide sequences in the sample. This chain uses TRBV19 with TRBJ2-5; D is tentatively TRBD1 or TRBD2 (5 bases each). Germline CDR1 LNHDA, CDR2 SQIVND (reference sequence). This CDR3 has 14 residues. V was pared by 3 bases and J by 4 bases, with 12 bases between. This chain's CDR3 is CASSIGTRRETQYF. The DNA of the CDR3 is TGTGCCAGTAGTATCGGGACGAGACGAGAGACCCAGTACTTC.

The chain links TRBV5-5 to TRBJ1-3, with TRBD1 matching 7 bases. This CDR3 is built from 16 residues. V lost 4 bases to trimming and J lost 6 bases; unmatched junction nucleotides: 13. CDR1 and CDR2 from the germline V gene are SGHKS and YYEKEE (reference sequence). Written as DNA, the CDR3 is TGTGCCAGCAGCATCGGACAGGCGGATAGGGCAAACACCATATATTTT. It translates to CASSIGQADRANTIYF.

This chain connects TRBV15 to TRBJ1-4, with TRBD1 as a possible D gene (5 bases). The V gene's germline CDR1 is LNHNV and CDR2 YYDKDF (reference sequence). V was cut by 1 base and J by 8 bases, with 14 bases left in between. This CDR3 contains 15 residues. CDR3 loop: CATSRAAGGVEKLFF. The CDR3 coding sequence is TGTGCCACCAGCAGAGCCGCTGGAGGGGTAGAAAAACTGTTTTTT.

The chain is built from TRBV9 and TRBJ2-6; 8 positions agree with TRBD2. CDR1 and CDR2 (germline): SGDLS, YYNGEE. This CDR3 is 19 amino acids long. Germline trimming cut 0 bases from V and 1 base from J; bases unmatched to any gene: 9. The CDR3 nucleotides are TGTGCCAGCAGCGTAGGGTTAGCGGGACCTGGGTCTGGGGCCAACGTCCTGACTTTC. Protein: CASSVGLAGPGSGANVLTF. The full variable domain, its missing parts supplied by reference TRBV9 and TRBJ2-6, is DSGVTQTPKHLITATGQRVTLRCSPRSGDLSVYWYQQSLDQGLQFLIQYYNGEERAKGNILERFSAQQFPDLHSELNLSSLELGDSALYFCASSVGLAGPGSGANVLTFGAGSRLTVL.

J is TRBJ2-2 and V is TRBV5-1; 10 bases align to TRBD2. Trimming took 5 bases from V and 5 from J; bases not matched to a gene: 6. Germline V gene sequence: CDR1 SGHRS, CDR2 YFSETQ. CDR3 size: 15 residues. The CDR3 DNA is TGCGCCAGCAGAGACCTAGCGGGAGCAACCGGGGAGCTGTTTTTT. Protein sequence: CASRDLAGATGELFF.

V is TRBV5-8 and J is TRBJ2-1; 7 positions match TRBD2. Trimming cost V 7 bases and J 13 bases; bases outside gene matches: 14. The CDR3 spans 13 residues. Germline lookup yields CDR1 SGHTS and CDR2 YDEGEE. Here the CDR3 reads CASGTTMAGVQFF. In DNA, the CDR3 is TGTGCCAGCGGTACGACTATGGCGGGAGTCCAGTTCTTC.

V is TRBV6-5 and J is TRBJ2-5; 7 bases map to TRBD1. V trimming: 3 bases; J trimming: 2 bases; junction bases outside the gene matches: 6. Germline-derived CDR1 and CDR2 are MNHEY and SVGAGI. The CDR3 is made up of 15 amino acids. The CDR3 here is CASSYMAGGQETQYF. CDR3 bases: TGTGCCAGCAGTTATATGGCAGGGGGACAAGAGACCCAGTACTTC.

V usage is TRBV28 and J usage is TRBJ2-3; TRBD2 is a possible D gene (6 bases). The CDR3 has 15 amino acids. Trimming stripped 3 bases from V and 4 bases from J, with 14 bases between. Germline V gene lookup returns CDR1 MDHEN and CDR2 SYDVKM. The CDR3 DNA sequence: TGTGCCAGCAGTTTTATGCGGGGTAGCGCAGATACGCAGTATTTT. It codes for CASSFMRGSADTQYF.